This TCR beta chain was recovered during a study of cytomegalovirus exposure and HLA in healthy donors. The CDR3 extends over 15 amino acids. CDR1 LNHDA and CDR2 SQIVND come from the germline V gene (reference sequence). PCR employed 60 Vbeta and 13 Jbeta primers. Data came from immunoSEQ multiplex PCR; TCRdb stores just in-frame clones and leaves some out. Here the sample spans under 200,000 clones, roughly 80% being singletons. Study observations and caveats: In a later analysis, several top co-occurrence clusters appeared linked to parvovirus B19, influenza, CMV and Epstein-Barr virus. Sequencing depth across donors, presence/absence analyses assumed, was roughly uniform.

To note about this clone: Its target is unknown.

The specimen was PBMCs. This TCR was recovered from a woman between 18 and 30 years old in good health and CMV-seronegative. The genes are TRBV19 and TRBJ2-5, with a tentative D call TRBD1 (5 bases). The DNA end is more similar to TRBJ2-7, so the J call may be wrong. CDR3 loop: CASSPRQTETYEQYF. CDR3 bases: TGTGCCAGTAGCCCTCGACAGACCGAGACCTACGAGCAGTACTTC.